These T cell receptor beta chains were read from a single sample in a study of OX40 agonist ivuxolimab in advanced cancers. Produced via immunoSEQ multiplex PCR; TCRdb's table is partial and in-frame only. The sample has 73,000 or so clones; roughly 86% are singletons. The source material was CD4+ or CD8+ T cells sorted from blood, sampled in a trial of the OX40 agonist ivuxolimab. The receptors shown here come from an adult with an advanced solid tumor such as melanoma, head and neck, liver or kidney cancer. CDR3s include the opening cysteine and the closing phenylalanine or tryptophan. D genes are given only for firm matches.

v_call	d_call	j_call	cdr3_aa	cdr3_nt
TRBV7-2	.	TRBJ2-3	CASSFTPTDTQYF	TGTGCCAGCAGCTTCACACCGACAGATACGCAGTATTTT
TRBV7-2	.	TRBJ1-5	CASSLEGGQPQHF	TGTGCCAGCAGCTTAGAGGGGGGTCAGCCCCAGCATTTT
TRBV15	.	TRBJ1-2	CATSGIRVSHGYTF	TGTGCCACCAGCGGAATCAGGGTTAGTCATGGCTACACCTTC
TRBV5-1	.	TRBJ2-1	CASSLSNEQFF	TGCGCCAGCAGCTTGTCCAATGAGCAGTTCTTC
TRBV5-1	.	TRBJ1-1	CASRDGRMGTEAFF	TGCGCCAGCAGAGATGGTAGGATGGGAACTGAAGCTTTCTTT
TRBV7-8	TRBD1	TRBJ2-2	CASNRGAGYTGELFF	TGTGCCAGCAACAGGGGGGCAGGGTATACCGGGGAGCTGTTTTTT
TRBV7-7	TRBD1	TRBJ2-2	CASSPDRGIGELFF	TGTGCCAGCAGCCCGGACAGGGGGATCGGGGAGCTGTTTTTT